This TCR beta chain derives from a study of CD8 T cells in ankylosing spondylitis. This clonotype appeared a few times. Germline CDR1 is MDHEN and CDR2 is SYDVKM. The CDR3 is 15 residues long. V was pared by 1 base and J by 5 bases, with 6 bases of the junction left unmatched. TCRdb recomputed calls from the 5' RACE reads with MiXCR, one row per CDR3 protein. The sample holds 80,000 to 100,000 distinct CDR3 sequences, around 10% seen once. Input material: blood, either unsorted or a sorted T cell fraction (not recorded which). The chain joins TRBV28 to TRBJ2-7, with 9 bases aligning to TRBD2. The TCR comes from a male donor with ankylosing spondylitis or in good health (not recorded which). The CDR3 DNA follows: TGTGCCAGCAGTTTATTTGGCGGGGGGGTAAACGAGCAGTACTTC. It yields the protein CASSLFGGGVNEQYF.